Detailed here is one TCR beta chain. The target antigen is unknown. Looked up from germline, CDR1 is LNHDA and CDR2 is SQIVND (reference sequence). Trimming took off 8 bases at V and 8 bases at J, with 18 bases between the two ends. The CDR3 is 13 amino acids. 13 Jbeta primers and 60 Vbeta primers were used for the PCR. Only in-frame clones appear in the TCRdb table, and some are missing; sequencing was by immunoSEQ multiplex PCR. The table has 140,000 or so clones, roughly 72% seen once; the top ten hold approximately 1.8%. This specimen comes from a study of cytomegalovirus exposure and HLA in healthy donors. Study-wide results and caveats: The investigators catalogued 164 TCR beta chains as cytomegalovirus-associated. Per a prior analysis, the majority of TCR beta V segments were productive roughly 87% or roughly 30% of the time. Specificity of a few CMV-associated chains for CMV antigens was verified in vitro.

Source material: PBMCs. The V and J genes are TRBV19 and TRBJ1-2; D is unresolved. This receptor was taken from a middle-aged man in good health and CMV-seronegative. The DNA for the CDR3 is TGTGCCAGTGGGCAGGAGGCTTTTTGGGGCTACACCTTC. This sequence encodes CASGQEAFWGYTF.